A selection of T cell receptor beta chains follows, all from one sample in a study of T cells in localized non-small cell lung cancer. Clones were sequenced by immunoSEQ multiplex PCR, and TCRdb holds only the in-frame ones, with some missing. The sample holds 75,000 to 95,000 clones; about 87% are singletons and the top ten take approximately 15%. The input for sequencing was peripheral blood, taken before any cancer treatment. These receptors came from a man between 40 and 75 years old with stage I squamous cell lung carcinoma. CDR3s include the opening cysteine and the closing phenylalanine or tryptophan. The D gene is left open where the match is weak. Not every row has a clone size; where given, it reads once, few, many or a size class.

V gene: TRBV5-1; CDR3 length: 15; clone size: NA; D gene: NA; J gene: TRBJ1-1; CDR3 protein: CASSILGSSNTEAFF; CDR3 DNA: TGCGCCAGCAGCATACTTGGGAGCTCGAACACTGAAGCTTTCTTT
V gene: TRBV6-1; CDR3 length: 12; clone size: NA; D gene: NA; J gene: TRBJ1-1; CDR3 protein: CASSRTTAEAFF; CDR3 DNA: TGTGCCAGCAGTCGTACGACTGCTGAAGCTTTCTTT
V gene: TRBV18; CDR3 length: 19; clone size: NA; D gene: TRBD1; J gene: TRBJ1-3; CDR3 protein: CASSPKPPGGDGSGNTIYF; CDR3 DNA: TGTGCCAGCTCACCGAAACCCCCAGGGGGGGATGGCTCTGGAAACACCATATATTTT
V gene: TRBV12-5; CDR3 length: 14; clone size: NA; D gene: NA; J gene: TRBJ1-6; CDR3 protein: CASGLASPNSPLHF; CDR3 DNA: TGTGCTAGTGGTTTGGCCAGCCCCAATTCACCCCTCCACTTT
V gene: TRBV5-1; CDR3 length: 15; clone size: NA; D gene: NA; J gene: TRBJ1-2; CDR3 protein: CASSVNRATNYGYTF; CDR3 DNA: TGCGCCAGCAGCGTCAACAGGGCAACTAACTATGGCTACACCTTC
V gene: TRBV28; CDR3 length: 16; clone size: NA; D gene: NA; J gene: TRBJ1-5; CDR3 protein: CASSFAPSQGNQPQHF; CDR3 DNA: TGTGCCAGCAGTTTTGCCCCCAGCCAGGGCAATCAGCCCCAGCATTTT
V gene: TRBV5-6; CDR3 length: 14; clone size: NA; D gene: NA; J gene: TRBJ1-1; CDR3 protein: CASSLVEGTREAFF; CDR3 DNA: TGTGCCAGCAGCTTGGTGGAGGGGACGAGAGAAGCTTTCTTT
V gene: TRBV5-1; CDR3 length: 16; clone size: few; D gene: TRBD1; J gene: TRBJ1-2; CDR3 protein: CASSQTPGTEPYGYTF; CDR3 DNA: TGCGCCAGCAGCCAAACACCGGGGACAGAGCCCTATGGCTACACCTTC
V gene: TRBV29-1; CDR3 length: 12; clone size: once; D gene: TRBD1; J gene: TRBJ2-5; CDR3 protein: CSARTGEETQYF; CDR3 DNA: TGCAGCGCCCGGACAGGGGAAGAGACCCAGTACTTC
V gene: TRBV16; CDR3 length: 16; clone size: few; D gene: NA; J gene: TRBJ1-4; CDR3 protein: CASSPFQGRYSEKLFF; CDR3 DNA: TGTGCCAGCAGCCCGTTTCAGGGGAGGTATAGTGAAAAACTGTTTTTT
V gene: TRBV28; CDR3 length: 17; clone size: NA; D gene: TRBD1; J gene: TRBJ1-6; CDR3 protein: CASSLSRRTGGNSPLHF; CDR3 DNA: TGTGCCAGCAGTTTATCCCGGCGGACAGGTGGGAATTCACCCCTCCACTTT
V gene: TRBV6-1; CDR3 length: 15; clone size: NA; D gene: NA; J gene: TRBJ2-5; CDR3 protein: CASRFGTPGRETQYF; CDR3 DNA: TGTGCCAGCAGATTTGGGACGCCCGGACGAGAGACCCAGTACTTC
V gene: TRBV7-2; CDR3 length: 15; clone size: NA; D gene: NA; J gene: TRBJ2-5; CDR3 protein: CASSLVGAISETQYF; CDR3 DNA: TGTGCCAGCAGCTTAGTAGGGGCGATTTCAGAGACCCAGTACTTC
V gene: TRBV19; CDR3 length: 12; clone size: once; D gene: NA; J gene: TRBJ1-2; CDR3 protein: CATGQSEFSYTF; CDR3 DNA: TGTGCCACAGGCCAGAGTGAGTTTAGCTACACCTTC
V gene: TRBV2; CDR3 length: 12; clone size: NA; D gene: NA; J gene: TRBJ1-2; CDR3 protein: CASSTGRSGYTF; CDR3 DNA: TGTGCCAGCAGCACAGGGAGATCTGGCTACACCTTC
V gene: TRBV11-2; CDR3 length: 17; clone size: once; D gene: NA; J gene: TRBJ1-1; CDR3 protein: CASRYTGGFGMNTEAFF; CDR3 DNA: TGTGCCAGCAGATACACCGGGGGGTTCGGCATGAACACTGAAGCTTTCTTT
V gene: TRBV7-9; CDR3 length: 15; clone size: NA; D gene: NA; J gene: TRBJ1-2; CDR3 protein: CASSFFTTTNYGYTF; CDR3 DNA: TGTGCCAGCAGCTTTTTTACGACAACTAACTATGGCTACACCTTC
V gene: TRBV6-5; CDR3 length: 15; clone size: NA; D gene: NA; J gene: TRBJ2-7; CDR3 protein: CASSYPGRSSYEQYF; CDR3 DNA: TGTGCCAGCAGTTACCCGGGGCGGAGCTCCTACGAGCAGTACTTC
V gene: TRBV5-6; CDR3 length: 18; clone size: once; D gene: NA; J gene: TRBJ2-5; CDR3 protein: CASSLARRKKREQETQYF; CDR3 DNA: TGTGCCAGCAGCTTGGCCAGGAGAAAGAAAAGGGAACAAGAGACCCAGTACTTC
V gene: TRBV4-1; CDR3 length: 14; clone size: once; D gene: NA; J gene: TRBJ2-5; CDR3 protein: CASSQVSEPRTQYF; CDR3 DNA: TGCGCCAGCAGCCAAGTTTCTGAACCCAGGACCCAGTACTTC
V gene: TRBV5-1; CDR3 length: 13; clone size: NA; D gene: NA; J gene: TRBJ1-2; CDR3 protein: CASSPGTRGGYTF; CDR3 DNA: TGCGCCAGCAGCCCAGGGACTCGGGGTGGCTACACCTTC
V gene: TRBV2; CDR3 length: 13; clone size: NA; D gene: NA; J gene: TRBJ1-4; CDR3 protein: CASSVFENAGLFF; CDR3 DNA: TGTGCCAGCAGTGTTTTTGAGAATGCAGGACTGTTTTTT
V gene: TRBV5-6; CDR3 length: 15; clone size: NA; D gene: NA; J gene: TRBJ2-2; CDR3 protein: CASSFWDIRTGELFF; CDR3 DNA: TGTGCCAGCAGCTTCTGGGACATACGCACCGGGGAGCTGTTTTTT
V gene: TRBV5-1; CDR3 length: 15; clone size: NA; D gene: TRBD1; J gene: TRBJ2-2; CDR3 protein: CASKPGTANTGELFF; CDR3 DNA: TGCGCCAGCAAGCCCGGGACAGCGAACACCGGGGAGCTGTTTTTT
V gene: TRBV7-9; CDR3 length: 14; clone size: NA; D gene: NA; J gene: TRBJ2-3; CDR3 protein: CASSLSSVADTQYF; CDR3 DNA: TGTGCCAGCAGCTTATCTTCGGTGGCAGATACGCAGTATTTT
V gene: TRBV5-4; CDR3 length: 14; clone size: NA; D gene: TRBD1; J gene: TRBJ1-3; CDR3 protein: CASSVDRLGNTIYF; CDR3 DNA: TGTGCCAGCAGCGTGGACAGGCTCGGAAACACCATATATTTT
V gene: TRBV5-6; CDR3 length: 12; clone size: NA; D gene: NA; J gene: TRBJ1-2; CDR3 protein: CASSLVGYGYTF; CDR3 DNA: TGTGCCAGCAGCTTGGTGGGCTATGGCTACACCTTC
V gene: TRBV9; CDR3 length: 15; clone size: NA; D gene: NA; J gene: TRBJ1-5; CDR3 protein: CASSAGHPGNQPQHF; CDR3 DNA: TGTGCCAGCAGCGCGGGACATCCAGGCAATCAGCCCCAGCATTTT
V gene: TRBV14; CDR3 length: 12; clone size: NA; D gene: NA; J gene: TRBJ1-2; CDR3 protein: CASSQQNYGYTF; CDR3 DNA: TGTGCCAGCAGCCAACAGAACTATGGCTACACCTTC
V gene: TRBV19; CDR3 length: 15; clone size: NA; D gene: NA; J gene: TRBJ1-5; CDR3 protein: CASSMGPGNNQPQHF; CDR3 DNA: TGTGCCAGTAGTATGGGACCGGGGAACAATCAGCCCCAGCATTTT
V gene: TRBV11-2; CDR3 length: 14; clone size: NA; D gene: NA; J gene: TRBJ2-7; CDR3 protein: CASSLGGHRYEQYF; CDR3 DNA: TGTGCCAGCAGCTTAGGTGGACACCGCTACGAGCAGTACTTC
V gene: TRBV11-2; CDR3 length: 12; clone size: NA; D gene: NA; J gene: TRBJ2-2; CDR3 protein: CASSLDTGELFF; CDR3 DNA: TGTGCCAGCAGCTTAGACACCGGGGAGCTGTTTTTT
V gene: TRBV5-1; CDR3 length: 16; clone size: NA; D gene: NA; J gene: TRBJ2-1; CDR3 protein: CASSLGMGREYNEQFF; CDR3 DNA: TGCGCCAGCAGCTTGGGAATGGGCAGGGAGTACAATGAGCAGTTCTTC
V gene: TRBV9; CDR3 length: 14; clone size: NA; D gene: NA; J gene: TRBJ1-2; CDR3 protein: CASSVRGSNYGYTF; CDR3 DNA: TGTGCCAGCAGCGTAAGAGGTTCTAACTATGGCTACACCTTC
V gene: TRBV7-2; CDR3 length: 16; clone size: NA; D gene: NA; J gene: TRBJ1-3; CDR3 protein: CASSLRPQGGGNTIYF; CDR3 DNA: TGTGCCAGCAGCCTCAGGCCACAGGGAGGAGGAAACACCATATATTTT
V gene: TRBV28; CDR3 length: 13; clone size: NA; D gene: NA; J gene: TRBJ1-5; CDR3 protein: CASSLGPHQPQHF; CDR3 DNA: TGTGCCAGCAGTTTGGGCCCGCATCAGCCCCAGCATTTT
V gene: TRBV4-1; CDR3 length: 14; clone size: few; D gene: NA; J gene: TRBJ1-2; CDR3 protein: CASSQDQAVYGYTF; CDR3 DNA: TGCGCCAGCAGCCAAGATCAGGCAGTCTATGGCTACACCTTC
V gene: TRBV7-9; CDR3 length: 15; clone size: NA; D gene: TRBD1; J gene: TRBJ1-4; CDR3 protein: CASSFLTGANEKLFF; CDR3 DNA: TGTGCCAGCAGCTTTCTCACAGGGGCTAATGAAAAACTGTTTTTT
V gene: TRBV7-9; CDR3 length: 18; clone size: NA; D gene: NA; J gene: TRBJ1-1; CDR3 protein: CASSPNPGDRRLNTEAFF; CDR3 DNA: TGTGCCAGCAGCCCGAACCCGGGCGACAGGAGATTGAACACTGAAGCTTTCTTT
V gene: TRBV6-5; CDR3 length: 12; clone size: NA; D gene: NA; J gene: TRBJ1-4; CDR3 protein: CASRIADEKLFF; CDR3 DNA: TGTGCCAGCAGGATTGCGGATGAAAAACTGTTTTTT
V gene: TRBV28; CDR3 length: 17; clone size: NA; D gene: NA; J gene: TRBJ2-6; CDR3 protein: CASRVAGINSGANVLTF; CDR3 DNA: TGTGCCAGCAGGGTCGCGGGGATTAACTCTGGGGCCAACGTCCTGACTTTC
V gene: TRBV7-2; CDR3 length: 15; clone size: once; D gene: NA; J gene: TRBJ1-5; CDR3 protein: CASSLSGQSYQPQHF; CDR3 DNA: TGTGCCAGCAGCTTAAGTGGGCAGAGCTATCAGCCCCAGCATTTT
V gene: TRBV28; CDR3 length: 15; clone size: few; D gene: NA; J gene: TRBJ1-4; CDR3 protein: CASSRGGVANEKLFF; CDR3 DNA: TGTGCCAGCAGTCGAGGGGGGGTGGCTAATGAAAAACTGTTTTTT
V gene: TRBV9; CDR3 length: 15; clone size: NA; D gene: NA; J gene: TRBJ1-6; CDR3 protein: CASSVEGPGNSPLHF; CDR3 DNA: TGTGCCAGCAGCGTCGAGGGGCCAGGTAATTCACCCCTCCACTTT
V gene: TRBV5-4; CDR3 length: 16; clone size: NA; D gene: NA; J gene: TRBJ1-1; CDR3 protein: CASSLGGGLMNTEAFF; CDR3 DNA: TGTGCCAGCAGCTTGGGAGGGGGACTCATGAACACTGAAGCTTTCTTT
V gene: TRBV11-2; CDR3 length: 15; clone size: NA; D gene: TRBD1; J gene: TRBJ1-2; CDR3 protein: CASSIGQGDFYGYTF; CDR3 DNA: TGTGCCAGCAGCATCGGACAGGGGGATTTCTATGGCTACACCTTC
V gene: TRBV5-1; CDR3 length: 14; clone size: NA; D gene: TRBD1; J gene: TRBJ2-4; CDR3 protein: CASSLRGQDSLGYF; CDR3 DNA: TGCGCCAGCAGCTTGAGGGGACAGGATTCTCTAGGGTACTTC
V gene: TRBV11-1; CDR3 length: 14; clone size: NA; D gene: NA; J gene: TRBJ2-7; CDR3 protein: CASSPGPGSYEQYF; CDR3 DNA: TGTGCCAGCAGCCCGGGCCCGGGATCCTACGAGCAGTACTTC
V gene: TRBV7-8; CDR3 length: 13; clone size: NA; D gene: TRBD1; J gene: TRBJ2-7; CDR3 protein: CASSENWDRPQYF; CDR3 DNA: TGTGCCAGCAGCGAGAATTGGGACAGGCCACAGTACTTC
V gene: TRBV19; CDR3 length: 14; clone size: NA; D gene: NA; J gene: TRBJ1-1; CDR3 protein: CASTRRGRDTEAFF; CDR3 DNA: TGTGCCAGTACCAGAAGGGGCAGGGACACTGAAGCTTTCTTT
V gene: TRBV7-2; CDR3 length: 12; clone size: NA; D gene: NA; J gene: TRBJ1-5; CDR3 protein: CASSSSGQPQHF; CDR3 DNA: TGTGCCAGCAGCTCCAGTGGTCAGCCCCAGCATTTT
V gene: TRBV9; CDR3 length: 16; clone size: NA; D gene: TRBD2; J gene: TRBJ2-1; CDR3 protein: CASSGSSRGGPGEQFF; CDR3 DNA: TGTGCCAGCAGCGGATCTAGTCGGGGGGGGCCCGGTGAGCAGTTCTTC
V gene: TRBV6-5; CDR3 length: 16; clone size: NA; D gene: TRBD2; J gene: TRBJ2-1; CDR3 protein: CASSYGASGGYNEQFF; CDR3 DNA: TGTGCCAGCAGTTACGGGGCTAGCGGGGGATACAATGAGCAGTTCTTC
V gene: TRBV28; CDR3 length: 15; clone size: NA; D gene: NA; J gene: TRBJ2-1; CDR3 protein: CASTKTRTSYNEQFF; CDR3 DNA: TGTGCCAGCACAAAGACTAGAACCTCCTACAATGAGCAGTTCTTC
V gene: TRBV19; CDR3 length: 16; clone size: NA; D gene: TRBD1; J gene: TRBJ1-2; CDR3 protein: CASRRGQGATNYGYTF; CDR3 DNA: TGTGCCAGTAGGAGGGGACAGGGGGCGACTAACTATGGCTACACCTTC
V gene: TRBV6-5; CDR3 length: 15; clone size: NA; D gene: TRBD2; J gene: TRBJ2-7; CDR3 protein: CASRDGGGVSYEQYF; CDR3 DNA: TGTGCCAGCAGGGACGGGGGGGGCGTTTCTTACGAGCAGTACTTC
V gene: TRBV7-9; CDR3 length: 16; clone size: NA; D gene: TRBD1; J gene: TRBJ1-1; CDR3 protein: CASSPVRGQRNTEAFF; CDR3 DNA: TGTGCCAGCAGCCCGGTGCGGGGACAGAGGAACACTGAAGCTTTCTTT